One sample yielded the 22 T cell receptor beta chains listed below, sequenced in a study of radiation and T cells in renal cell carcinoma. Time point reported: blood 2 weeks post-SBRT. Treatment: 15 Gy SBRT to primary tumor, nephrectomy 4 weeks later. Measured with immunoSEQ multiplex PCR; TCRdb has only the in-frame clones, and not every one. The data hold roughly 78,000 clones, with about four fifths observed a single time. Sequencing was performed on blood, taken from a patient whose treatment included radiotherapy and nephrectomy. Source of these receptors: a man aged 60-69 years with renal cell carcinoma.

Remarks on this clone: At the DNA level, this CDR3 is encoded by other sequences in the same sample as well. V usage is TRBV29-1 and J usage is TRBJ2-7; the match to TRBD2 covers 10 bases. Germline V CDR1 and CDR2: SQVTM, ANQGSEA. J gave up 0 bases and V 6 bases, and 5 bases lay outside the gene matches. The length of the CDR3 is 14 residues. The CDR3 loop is CSVHSGRSSYEQYF. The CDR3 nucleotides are TGCAGCGTCCATAGCGGGAGGAGCTCCTACGAGCAGTACTTC.

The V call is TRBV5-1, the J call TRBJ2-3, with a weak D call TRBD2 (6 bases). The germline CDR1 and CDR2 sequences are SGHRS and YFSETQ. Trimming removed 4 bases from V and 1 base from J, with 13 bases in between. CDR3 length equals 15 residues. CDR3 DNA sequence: TGCGCCAGCAGCGTCTCGGGACTCCGCACAGATACGCAGTATTTT. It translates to CASSVSGLRTDTQYF.

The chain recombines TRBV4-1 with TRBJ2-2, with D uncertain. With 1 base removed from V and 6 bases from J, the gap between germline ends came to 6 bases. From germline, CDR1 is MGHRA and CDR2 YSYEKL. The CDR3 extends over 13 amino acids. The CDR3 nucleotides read TGCGCCAGCAGCCAAGGAGTAGCCGGGGAGCTGTTTTTT. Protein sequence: CASSQGVAGELFF.

The CDR3 DNA is TGTGCCATCGGACAGGTCGGCCTCTACGAGCAGTACTTC. Residues: CAIGQVGLYEQYF. The chain joins TRBV10-3 to TRBJ2-7, with 7 bases matching TRBD1. The germline V gene has CDR1 ENHRY and CDR2 SYGVKD. This CDR3 has 13 amino acids. J gave up 3 bases and V 8 bases, and 7 bases lay outside the gene matches.

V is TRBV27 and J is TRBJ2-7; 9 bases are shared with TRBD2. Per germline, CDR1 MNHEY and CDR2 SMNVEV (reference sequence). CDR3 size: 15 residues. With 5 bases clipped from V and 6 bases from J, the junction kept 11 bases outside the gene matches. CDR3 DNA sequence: TGTGCCAGCAGTCCTTTTGCGGGAGGGCCGGGCGAGCAGTACTTC. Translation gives CASSPFAGGPGEQYF.

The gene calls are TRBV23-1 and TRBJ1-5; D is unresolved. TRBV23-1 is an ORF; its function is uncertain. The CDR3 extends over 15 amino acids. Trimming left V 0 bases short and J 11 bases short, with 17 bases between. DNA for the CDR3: TGCGCCAGCAGTCAATCCCCGGGGTGGGGAAAGTCCCAGCATTTT. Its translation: CASSQSPGWGKSQHF.

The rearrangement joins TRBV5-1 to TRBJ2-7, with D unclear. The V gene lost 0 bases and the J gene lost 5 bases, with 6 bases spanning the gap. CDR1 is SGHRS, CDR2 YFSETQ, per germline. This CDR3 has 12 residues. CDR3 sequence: CASSLAGNEQYF. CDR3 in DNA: TGCGCCAGCAGCTTGGCGGGTAACGAGCAGTACTTC.

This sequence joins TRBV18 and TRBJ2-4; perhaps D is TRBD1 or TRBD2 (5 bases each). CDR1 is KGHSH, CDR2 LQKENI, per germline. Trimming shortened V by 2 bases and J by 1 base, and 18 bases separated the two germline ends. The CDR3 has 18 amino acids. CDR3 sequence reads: CASSPYGLRTTAKNIQYF. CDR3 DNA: TGTGCCAGCTCACCATATGGACTCCGGACAACCGCCAAAAACATTCAGTACTTC.

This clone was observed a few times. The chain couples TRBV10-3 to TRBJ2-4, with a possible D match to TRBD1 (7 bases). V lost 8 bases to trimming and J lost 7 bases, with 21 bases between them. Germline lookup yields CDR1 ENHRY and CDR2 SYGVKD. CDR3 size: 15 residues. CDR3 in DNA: TGTGCCATCGCATCGACAGGGAGGAGAGGGAACATTCAGTACTTC. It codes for CAIASTGRRGNIQYF.

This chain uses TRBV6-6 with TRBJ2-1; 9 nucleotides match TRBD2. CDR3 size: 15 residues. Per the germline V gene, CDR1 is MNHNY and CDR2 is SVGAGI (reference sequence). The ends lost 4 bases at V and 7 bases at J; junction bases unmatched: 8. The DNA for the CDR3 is TGTGCCAGCAGTTGGGGCGGGAGGGCTGCGAATGAGCAGTTCTTC. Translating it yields CASSWGGRAANEQFF.

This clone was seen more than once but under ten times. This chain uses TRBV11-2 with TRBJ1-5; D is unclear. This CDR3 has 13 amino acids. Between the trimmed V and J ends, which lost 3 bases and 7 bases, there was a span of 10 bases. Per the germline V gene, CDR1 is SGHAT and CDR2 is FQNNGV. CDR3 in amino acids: CASSFAASQPQHF. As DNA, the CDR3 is TGTGCCAGCAGCTTCGCAGCCTCACAGCCCCAGCATTTT.

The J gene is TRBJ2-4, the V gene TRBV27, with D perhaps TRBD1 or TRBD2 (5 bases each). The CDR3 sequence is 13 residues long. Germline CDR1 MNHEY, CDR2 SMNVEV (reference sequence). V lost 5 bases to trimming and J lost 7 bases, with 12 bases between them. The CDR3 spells CASSGGGRNIQYF. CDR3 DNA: TGTGCCAGCAGTGGTGGGGGACGTAACATTCAGTACTTC.

The DNA for the CDR3 is TGTGCCAGCAGCTTAGTGGGCCCTTCAGGGGGGAATCAGCCCCAGCATTTT. Amino acids: CASSLVGPSGGNQPQHF. J is TRBJ1-5 and V is TRBV7-9; 7 positions agree with TRBD1. The CDR3 spans 17 residues. In germline, CDR1 is SEHNR, CDR2 FQNEAQ (reference sequence). Trimming took 1 base from V and 4 from J; bases not matched to a gene: 10.

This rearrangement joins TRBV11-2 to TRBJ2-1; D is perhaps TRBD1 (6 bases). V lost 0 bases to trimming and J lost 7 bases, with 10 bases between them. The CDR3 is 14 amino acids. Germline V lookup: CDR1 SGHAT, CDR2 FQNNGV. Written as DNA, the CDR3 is TGTGCCAGCAGCTTAGACAGGACAGCTAATGAGCAGTTCTTC. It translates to CASSLDRTANEQFF.

This CDR3 is CASSLGGNSYEQYF. CDR3 nucleotides: TGCGCCAGCAGCTTGGGCGGGAATTCCTACGAGCAGTACTTC. The V and J genes are TRBV5-1 and TRBJ2-7, with TRBD2 as a possible D gene (6 bases). The CDR3 runs to 14 residues. The germline V gene has CDR1 SGHRS and CDR2 YFSETQ. V gave up 0 bases and J gave up 1 base, with 8 bases separating them.

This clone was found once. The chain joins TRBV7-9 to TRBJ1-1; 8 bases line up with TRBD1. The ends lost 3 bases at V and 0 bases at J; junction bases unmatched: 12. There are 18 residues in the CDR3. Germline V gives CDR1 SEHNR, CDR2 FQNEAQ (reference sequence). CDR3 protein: CASSLDREGSIMNTEAFF. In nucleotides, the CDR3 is TGTGCCAGCAGCTTGGACAGGGAAGGGAGTATTATGAACACTGAAGCTTTCTTT.

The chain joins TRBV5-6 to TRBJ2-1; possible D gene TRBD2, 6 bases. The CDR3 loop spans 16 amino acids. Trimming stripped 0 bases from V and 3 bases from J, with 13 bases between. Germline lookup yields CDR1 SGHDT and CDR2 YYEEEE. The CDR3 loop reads CASSLVLPSDYNEQFF. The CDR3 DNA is TGTGCCAGCAGCTTGGTTCTGCCTAGCGACTACAATGAGCAGTTCTTC.

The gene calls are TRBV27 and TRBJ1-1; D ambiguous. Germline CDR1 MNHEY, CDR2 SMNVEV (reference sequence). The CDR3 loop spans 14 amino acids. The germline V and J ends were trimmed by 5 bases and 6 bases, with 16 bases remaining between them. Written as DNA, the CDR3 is TGTGCCAGCAGTGAGCCCCGCGCACTCCCTGAAGCTTTCTTT. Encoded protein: CASSEPRALPEAFF.

The CDR3 DNA sequence: TGTGCCAGCAGTTACGGGGCTTGGGATACGCAGTATTTT. It yields the protein CASSYGAWDTQYF. The rearrangement uses TRBV6-6 and TRBJ2-3, with D possibly being TRBD1 (5 bases). Trimming removed 2 bases at V and 6 bases at J, with 9 bases between. This CDR3 region has 13 residues. Germline V gene data show CDR1 as MNHNY and CDR2 as SVGAGI (reference sequence).

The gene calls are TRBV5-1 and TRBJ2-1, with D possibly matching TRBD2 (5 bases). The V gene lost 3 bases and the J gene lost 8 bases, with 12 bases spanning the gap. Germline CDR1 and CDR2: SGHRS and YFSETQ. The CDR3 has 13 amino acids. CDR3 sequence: CASSSGLTDEQFF. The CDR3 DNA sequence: TGCGCCAGCAGCTCCGGACTTACCGATGAGCAGTTCTTC.

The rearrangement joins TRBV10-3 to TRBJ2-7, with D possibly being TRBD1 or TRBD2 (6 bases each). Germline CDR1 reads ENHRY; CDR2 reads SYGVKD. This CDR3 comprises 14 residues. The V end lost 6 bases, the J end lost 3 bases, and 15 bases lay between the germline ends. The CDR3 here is CAISGGQGVYEQYF. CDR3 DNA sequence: TGTGCCATCAGCGGGGGACAAGGGGTCTACGAGCAGTACTTC.

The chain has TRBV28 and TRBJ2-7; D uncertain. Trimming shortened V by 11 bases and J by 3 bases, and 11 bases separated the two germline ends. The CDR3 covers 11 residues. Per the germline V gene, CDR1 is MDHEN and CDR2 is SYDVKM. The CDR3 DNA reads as TGTGCCGCGGAACACGGCTACGAGCAGTACTTC. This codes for CAAEHGYEQYF.